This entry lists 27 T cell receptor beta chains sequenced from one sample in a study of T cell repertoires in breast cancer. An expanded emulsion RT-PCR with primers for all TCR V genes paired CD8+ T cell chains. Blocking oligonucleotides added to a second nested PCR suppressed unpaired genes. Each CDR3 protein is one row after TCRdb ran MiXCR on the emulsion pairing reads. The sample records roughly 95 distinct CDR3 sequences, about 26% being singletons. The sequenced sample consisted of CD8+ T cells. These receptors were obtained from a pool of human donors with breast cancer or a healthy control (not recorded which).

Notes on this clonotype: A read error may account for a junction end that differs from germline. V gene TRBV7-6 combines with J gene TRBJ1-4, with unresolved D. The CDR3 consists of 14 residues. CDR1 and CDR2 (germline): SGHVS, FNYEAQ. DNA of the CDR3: TGTGCCGGCAGCGCCCTGGCGGCTAATGAAAAACTGTTTTTT. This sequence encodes CAGSALAANEKLFF. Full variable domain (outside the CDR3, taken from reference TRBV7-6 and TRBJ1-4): GAGVSQSPRYKVTKRGQDVALRCDPISGHVSLYWYRQALGQGPEFLTYFNYEAQQDKSGLPNDRFSAERPEGSISTLTIQRTEQRDSAMYRCAGSALAANEKLFFGSGTQLSVL.

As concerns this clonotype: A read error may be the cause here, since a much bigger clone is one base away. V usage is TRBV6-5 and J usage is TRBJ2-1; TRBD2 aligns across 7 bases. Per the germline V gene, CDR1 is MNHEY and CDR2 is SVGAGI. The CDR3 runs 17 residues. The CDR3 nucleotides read TGTGCCAGCAGTTACTCTGGAATCAGCGGGGTGTACAATGAGCAGTCCTTC. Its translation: CASSYSGISGVYNEQSF.

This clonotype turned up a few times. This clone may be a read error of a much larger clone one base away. The CDR3: CASSFAMDSSYEQSF. For the CDR3, the DNA is TGTGCCAGCAGCTTCGCTATGGACAGCTCCTACGAGCAGTCCTTC. The chain links TRBV28 to TRBJ2-7; a weak D match, TRBD1 (6 bases). The CDR3 consists of 15 residues. Germline V CDR1 and CDR2: MDHEN, SYDVKM.

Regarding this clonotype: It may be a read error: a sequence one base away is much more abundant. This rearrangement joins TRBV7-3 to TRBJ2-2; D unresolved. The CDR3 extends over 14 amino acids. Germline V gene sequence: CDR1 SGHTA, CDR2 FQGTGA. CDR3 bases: TGTGCTAGCAGCTTAAGCGAGCTCACCGGGGAGCTGTTTTTT. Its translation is CASSLSELTGELFF.

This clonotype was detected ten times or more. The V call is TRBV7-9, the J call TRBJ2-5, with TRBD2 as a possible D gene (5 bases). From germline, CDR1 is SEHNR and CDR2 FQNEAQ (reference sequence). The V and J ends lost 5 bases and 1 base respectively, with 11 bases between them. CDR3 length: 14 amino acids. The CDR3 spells CASSLSGVQETQYF. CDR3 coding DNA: TGTGCCAGCAGCCTGTCCGGGGTCCAAGAGACCCAGTACTTC.

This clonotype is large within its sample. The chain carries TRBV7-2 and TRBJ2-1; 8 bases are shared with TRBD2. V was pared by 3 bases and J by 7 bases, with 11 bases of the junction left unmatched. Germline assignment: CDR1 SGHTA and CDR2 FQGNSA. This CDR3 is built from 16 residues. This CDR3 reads CASSFWRGAIWNEQFF. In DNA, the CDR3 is TGTGCCAGCAGCTTTTGGCGGGGGGCTATTTGGAATGAGCAGTTCTTC.

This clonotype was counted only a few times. This CDR3 is CASSDTDEQYF. In DNA, the CDR3 is TGTGCCAGCAGCGATACCGACGAGCAGTACTTC. The chain carries TRBV7-2 and TRBJ2-7; no reliable D call. CDR1 and CDR2 (germline): SGHTA, FQGNSA. Trimming took 5 bases from V and 5 from J, leaving 7 bases between them. The CDR3 length is 11 residues.

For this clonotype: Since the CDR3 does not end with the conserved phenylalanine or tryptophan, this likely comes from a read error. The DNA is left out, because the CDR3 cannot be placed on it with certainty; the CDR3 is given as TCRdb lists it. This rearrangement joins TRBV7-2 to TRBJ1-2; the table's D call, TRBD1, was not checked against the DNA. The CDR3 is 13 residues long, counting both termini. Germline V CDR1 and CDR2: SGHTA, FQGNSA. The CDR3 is CDSSFQGSYGYTL.

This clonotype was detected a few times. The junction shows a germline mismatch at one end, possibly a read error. DNA for the CDR3: TGTGCCAGTAGTATGGATGTCGTGAGCTCCTATAATCCACCCCTCCACTTT. The encoded protein is CASSMDVVSSYNPPLHF. The chain carries TRBV19 and TRBJ1-6, with D hard to call. CDR1 is LNHDA and CDR2 is SQIVND in the germline V gene (reference sequence). This CDR3 contains 17 residues. Full variable domain (missing parts from reference TRBV19 and TRBJ1-6): DGGITQSPKYLFRKEGQNVTLSCEQNLNHDAMYWYRQDPGQGLRLIYYSQIVNDFQKGDIAEGYSVSREKKESFPLTVTSAQKNPTAFYLCASSMDVVSSYNPPLHFGNGTRLTVT.

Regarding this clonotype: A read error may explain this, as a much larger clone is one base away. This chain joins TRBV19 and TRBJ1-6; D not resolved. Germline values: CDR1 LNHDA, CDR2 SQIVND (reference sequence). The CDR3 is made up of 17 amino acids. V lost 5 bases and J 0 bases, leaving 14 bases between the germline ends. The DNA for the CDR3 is TGTGCCAGTAGTCTGGATGTCGTGAGCTCCTATAATTCACCCCTCCACTTT. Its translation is CASSLDVVSSYNSPLHF.

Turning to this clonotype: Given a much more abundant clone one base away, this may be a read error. The DNA of the CDR3 is TGCGCCAGCAGCTCAACTGAAGGAGGAAATTCACCCCTCCACTTT. This translates into CASSSTEGGNSPLHF. This chain links TRBV7-3 with TRBJ1-6; D gene uncertain. Germline V gives CDR1 SGHTA, CDR2 FQGTGA. The CDR3 has 15 amino acids.

In nucleotides, the CDR3 is TGTGCCAGCAGCCAGAACACAGGGGCCGGGACTGAAGCTTTCTTT. Translating gives CASSQNTGAGTEAFF. This chain uses TRBV12-3 or TRBV12-4 with TRBJ1-1; the match to TRBD1 covers 7 bases. This CDR3 is built from 15 residues. J lost 5 bases, V lost 6 bases, and 12 bases had no gene match.

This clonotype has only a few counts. The CDR3: CASISSTEAFF. In nucleotides, the CDR3 is TGTGCCAGCATATCGAGCACTGAAGCTTTCTTT. V usage is TRBV27 and J usage is TRBJ1-1, with no clear D. The V gene lost 7 bases and the J gene lost 4 bases, with 7 bases spanning the gap. The CDR3 totals 11 residues. Germline CDR1 is MNHEY and CDR2 is SMNVEV (reference sequence).

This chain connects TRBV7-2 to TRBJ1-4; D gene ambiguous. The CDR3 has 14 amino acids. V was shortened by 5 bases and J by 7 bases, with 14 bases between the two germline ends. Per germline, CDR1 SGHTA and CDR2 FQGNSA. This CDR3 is CASSALTASEKLFF. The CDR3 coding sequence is TGTGCCAGCAGCGCCTTGACGGCTAGTGAAAAACTGTTTTTT. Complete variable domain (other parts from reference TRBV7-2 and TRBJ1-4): GAGVSQSPSNKVTEKGKDVELRCDPISGHTALYWYRQSLGQGLEFLIYFQGNSAPDKSGLPSDRFSAERTGGSVSTLTIQRTQQEDSAVYLCASSALTASEKLFFGSGTQLSVL.

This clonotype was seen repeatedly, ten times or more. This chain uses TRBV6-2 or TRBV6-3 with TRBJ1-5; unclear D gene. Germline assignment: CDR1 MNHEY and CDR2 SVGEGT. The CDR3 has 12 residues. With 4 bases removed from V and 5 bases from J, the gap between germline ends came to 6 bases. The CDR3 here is CASSLADQPQHF. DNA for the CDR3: TGTGCCAGCAGTTTGGCGGATCAGCCCCAGCATTTT.

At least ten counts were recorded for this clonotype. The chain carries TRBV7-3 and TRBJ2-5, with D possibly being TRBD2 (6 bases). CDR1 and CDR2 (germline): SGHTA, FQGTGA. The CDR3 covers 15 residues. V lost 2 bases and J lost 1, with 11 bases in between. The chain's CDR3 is CASSLAEGPQETQYF. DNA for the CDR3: TGTGCCAGCAGCTTAGCGGAGGGGCCCCAAGAGACCCAGTACTTC.

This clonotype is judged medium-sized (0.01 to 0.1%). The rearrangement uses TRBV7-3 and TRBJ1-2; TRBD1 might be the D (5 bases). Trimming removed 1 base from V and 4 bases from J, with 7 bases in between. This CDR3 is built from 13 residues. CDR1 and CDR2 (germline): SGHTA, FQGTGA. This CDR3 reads CASSLNGGYGYTF. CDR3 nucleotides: TGTGCCAGCAGCTTAAACGGGGGCTATGGCTACACCTTC.

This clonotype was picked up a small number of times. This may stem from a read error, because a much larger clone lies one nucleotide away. CDR3 coding DNA: TGTGCCAGCAGCTTAGGACAGGGGGCGAACATTCAGTGCTTC. Protein: CASSLGQGANIQCF. The rearrangement links TRBV7-3 to TRBJ2-4; 11 nucleotides align to TRBD1. Germline values: CDR1 SGHTA, CDR2 FQGTGA. The CDR3 loop spans 14 amino acids.

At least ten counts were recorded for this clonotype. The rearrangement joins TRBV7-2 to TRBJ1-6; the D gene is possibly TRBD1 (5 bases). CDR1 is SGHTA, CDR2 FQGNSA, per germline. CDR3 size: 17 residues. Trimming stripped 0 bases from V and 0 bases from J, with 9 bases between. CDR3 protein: CASSLAEGSSYNSPLHF. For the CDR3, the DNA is TGTGCCAGCAGCTTAGCAGAGGGGAGCTCCTATAATTCACCCCTCCACTTT.

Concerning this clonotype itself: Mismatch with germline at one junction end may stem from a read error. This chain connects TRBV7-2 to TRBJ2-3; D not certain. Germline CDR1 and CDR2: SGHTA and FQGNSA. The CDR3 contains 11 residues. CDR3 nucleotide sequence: TGTGCCCTCAGCCTCACAGATCCGCAGTATTTT. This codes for CALSLTDPQYF.

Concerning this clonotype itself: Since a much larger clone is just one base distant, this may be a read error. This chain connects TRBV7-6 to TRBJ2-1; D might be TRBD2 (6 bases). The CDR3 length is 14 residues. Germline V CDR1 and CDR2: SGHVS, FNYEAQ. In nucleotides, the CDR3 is TGTACCAGCTGCTCGGAGGGCCAGCTTGATGAGCAGTTCTTC. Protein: CTSCSEGQLDEQFF.

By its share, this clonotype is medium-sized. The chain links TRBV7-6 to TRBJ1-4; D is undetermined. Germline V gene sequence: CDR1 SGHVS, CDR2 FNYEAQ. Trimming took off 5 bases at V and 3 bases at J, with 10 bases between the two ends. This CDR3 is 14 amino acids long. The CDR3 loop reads CASSALSANEKLFF. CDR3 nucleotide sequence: TGTGCCAGCAGCGCCCTGTCGGCTAATGAAAAACTGTTTTTT.

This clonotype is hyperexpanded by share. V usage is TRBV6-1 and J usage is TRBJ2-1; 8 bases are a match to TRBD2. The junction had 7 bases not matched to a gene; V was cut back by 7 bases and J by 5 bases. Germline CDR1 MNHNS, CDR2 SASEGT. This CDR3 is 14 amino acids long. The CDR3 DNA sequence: TGTGCCAGCAACGGGAGGGCCATTAACAATGAGCAGTTCTTC. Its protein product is CASNGRAINNEQFF.

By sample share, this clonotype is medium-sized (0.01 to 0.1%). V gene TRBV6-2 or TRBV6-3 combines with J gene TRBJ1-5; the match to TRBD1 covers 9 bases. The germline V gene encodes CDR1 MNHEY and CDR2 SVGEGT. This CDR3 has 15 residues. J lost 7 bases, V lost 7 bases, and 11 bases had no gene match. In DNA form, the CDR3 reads TGTGCCAGCACCTTGGGACAGGGTTTTCGGCAGCCCCAGCATTTT. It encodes CASTLGQGFRQPQHF.

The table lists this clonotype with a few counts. In DNA form, the CDR3 reads TGTGCCAGCAGCTTAGAGTTATATTCACCCCTCCACTTT. It specifies CASSLELYSPLHF. This chain joins TRBV7-2 and TRBJ1-6; D unresolved. The CDR3 has 13 amino acids. Trimming stripped 1 base from V and 8 bases from J, with 6 bases between. Germline lookup yields CDR1 SGHTA and CDR2 FQGNSA.

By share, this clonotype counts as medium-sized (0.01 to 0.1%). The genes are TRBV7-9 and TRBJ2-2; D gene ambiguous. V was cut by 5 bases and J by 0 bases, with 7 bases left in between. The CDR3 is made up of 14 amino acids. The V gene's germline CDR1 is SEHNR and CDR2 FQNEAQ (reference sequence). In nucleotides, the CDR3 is TGTGCCAGCAGCCCACGGGCGAACACCGGGGAGCTGTTTTTT. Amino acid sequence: CASSPRANTGELFF.

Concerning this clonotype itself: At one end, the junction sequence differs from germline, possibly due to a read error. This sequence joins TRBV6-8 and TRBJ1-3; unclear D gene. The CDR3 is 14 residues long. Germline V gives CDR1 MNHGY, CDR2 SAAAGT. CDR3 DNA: TGTGCCTGCAGTCCCCAGACTACTGGAAACGCCATATATTTT. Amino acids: CACSPQTTGNAIYF.